This T cell receptor beta chain was sequenced during a study of T cells in Graves' hyperthyroidism and ophthalmopathy. This clonotype occurred many times. Its target is unknown. The study, taken as a whole, reports: The blood repertoire included most of the expanded thyroid clonotypes above 0.001.

Germline loops: CDR1 SGHTA, CDR2 FQGTGA. With 6 bases removed from V and 6 bases from J, the gap between germline ends came to 12 bases. The CDR3 runs 12 residues. Amplification of TCR beta CDR3 regions was performed using RNA transcripts as template. Researchers ran a first-round RT-PCR on the TCR CDR3 using the HTBI primer set. One entry per CDR3 protein results from TCRdb running MiXCR on the multiplex PCR reads. Among 200,000 or so distinct CDR3 sequences, about 15% were seen once, and the ten largest hold about 50%. Uncontrolled infection, other autoimmune disease, pregnancy and lactation each barred patients from inclusion. PBMCs were collected from an approximately 10 ml volume of fresh peripheral blood.

The TCR sequence derives from a woman in her fifties or sixties with Graves' hyperthyroidism. The sample comprised blood. The chain has TRBV7-3 and TRBJ2-7; no firm D call. The CDR3 loop reads CASSLSGGEQYF. CDR3 nucleotide sequence: TGTGCCAGCAGTCTATCGGGTGGCGAGCAGTACTTC.